The 6 T cell receptor beta chains reported below all come from one sample, sequenced in a study of T cells after posttransplantation cyclophosphamide. Sequencing was performed with immunoSEQ multiplex PCR; in TCRdb, only in-frame clones are kept and a portion is missing. The sample includes about 22,000 clones, 89% of them seen just once. Methotrexate plus calcineurin inhibitor accompanied controls' myeloablative marrow transplants; sampling was 1 year later. This sample comprised PBMCs, obtained after an allogeneic stem cell transplant with a calcineurin inhibitor and methotrexate. The source of these receptors is a female patient aged 50-59 years who received an allogeneic stem cell transplant from an unrelated donor, was CMV-positive, and had chronic GVHD only. Some T cells may be supplied by the graft donor.

This rearrangement joins TRBV5-1 to TRBJ2-1, with 10 bases identical to TRBD2. Trimming at V came to 0 bases and at J to 0 bases, leaving 12 bases not matched to a gene. Per germline, CDR1 SGHRS and CDR2 YFSETQ. This CDR3 spans 20 amino acids. The CDR3 reads CASSLAGTSVFRSSYNEQFF. DNA of the CDR3: TGCGCCAGCAGCTTGGCCGGGACTAGCGTTTTCCGTAGCTCCTACAATGAGCAGTTCTTC.

In this sample, this clone turned up a few times. The V call is TRBV6-5, the J call TRBJ2-1; D not certain. Germline CDR1 is MNHEY and CDR2 is SVGAGI. V shed 7 bases and J shed 3 bases, with 10 bases lying between them. The CDR3 is made up of 13 amino acids. The CDR3 sequence: CASTPTSYNEQFF. The CDR3 DNA reads TGTGCCAGCACCCCGACAAGCTACAATGAGCAGTTCTTC.

This chain uses TRBV5-1 with TRBJ1-1, with D possibly TRBD1 on 5 matching bases. Trimming stripped 4 bases from V and 1 base from J, with 8 bases between. Germline V gives CDR1 SGHRS, CDR2 YFSETQ. This CDR3 is built from 13 residues. This CDR3 reads CASSPRENTEAFF. CDR3 bases: TGCGCCAGCAGCCCCAGGGAGAACACTGAAGCTTTCTTT.

The chain has TRBV5-1 and TRBJ1-5, with D unclear. Trimming cost V 2 bases and J 7 bases, with 10 bases left between them. Germline CDR1 SGHRS, CDR2 YFSETQ. There are 13 residues in the CDR3. DNA for the CDR3: TGCGCCAGCAGCTTTGAACCGGAGCAGCCCCAGCATTTT. Translating gives CASSFEPEQPQHF.

The table lists this clone with a count of one. This rearrangement joins TRBV27 to TRBJ2-7; TRBD1 aligns across 8 bases. The germline gives CDR1 MNHEY, CDR2 SMNVEV (reference sequence). Trimming at V came to 5 bases and at J to 4 bases, leaving 7 bases not matched to a gene. The CDR3 is 14 residues long. The CDR3 spells CASSKGQVAYEQYF. CDR3 DNA sequence: TGTGCCAGCAGTAAGGGACAGGTTGCGTACGAGCAGTACTTC.

The chain has TRBV28 and TRBJ1-2; D is perhaps TRBD1 (6 bases). V lost 8 bases to trimming and J lost 6 bases, with 16 bases between them. This CDR3 spans 13 amino acids. The germline V gene encodes CDR1 MDHEN and CDR2 SYDVKM. The CDR3 DNA follows: TGTGCCAGCGACAAGGGGGGGTTTCATGGCTACACCTTC. This sequence encodes CASDKGGFHGYTF.